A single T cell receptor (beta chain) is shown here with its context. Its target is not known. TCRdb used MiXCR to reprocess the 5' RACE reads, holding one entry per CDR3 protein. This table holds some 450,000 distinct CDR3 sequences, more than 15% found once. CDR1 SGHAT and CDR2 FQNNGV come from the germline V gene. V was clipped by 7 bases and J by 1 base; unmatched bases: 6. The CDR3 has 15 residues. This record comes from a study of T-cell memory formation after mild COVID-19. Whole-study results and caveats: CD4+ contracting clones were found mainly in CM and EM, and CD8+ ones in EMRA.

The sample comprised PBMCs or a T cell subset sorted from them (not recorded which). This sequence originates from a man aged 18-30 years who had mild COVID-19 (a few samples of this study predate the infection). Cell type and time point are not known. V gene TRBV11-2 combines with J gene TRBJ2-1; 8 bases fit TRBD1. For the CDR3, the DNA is TGTGCCAGCACAATTCGACAGGGGTCCTACAATGAGCAGTTCTTC. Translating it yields CASTIRQGSYNEQFF.